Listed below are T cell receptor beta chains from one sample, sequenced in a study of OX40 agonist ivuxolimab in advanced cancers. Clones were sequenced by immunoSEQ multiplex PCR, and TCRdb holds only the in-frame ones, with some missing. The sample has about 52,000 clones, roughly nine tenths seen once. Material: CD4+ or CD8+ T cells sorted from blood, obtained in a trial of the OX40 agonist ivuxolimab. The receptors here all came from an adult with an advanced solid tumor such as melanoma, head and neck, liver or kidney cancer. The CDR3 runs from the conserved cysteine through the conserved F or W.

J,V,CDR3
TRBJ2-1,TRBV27,CASSSRLNEQFF
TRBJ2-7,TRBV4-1,CASSQGGGSYEQYF
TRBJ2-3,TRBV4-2,CASSPLNSGGPDTQYF
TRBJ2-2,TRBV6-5,CASSTGSPGELFF
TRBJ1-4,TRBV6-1,CASSEGVGLSSTNEKLFF
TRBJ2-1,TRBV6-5,CASSASGGYEQFF
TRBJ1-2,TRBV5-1,CASSLVGAEGYTF
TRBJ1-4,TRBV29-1,CSVEDLPEKLFF
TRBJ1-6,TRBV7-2,CASSLEGPTYNSPLHF
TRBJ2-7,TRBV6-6,CASSYSLTGEQYF
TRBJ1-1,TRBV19,CATFSGAEAFF
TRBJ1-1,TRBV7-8,CASSPRDRGPEAFF
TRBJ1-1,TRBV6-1,CASSAHGTGNTEAFF
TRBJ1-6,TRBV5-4,CASSFHGSYNSPLHF
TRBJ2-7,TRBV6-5,CASSYSLEEVNEQYF
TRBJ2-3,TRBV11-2,CASSPGSPSMAQYF
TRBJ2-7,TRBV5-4,CASSTGTRDYEQYF
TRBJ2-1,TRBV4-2,CASSQEGTEQFF
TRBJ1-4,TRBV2,CASSMIATNEKLFF
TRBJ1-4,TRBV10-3,CATLPGTPNFSPNEKLFF
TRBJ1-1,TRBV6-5,CASSYEKQGNTEAFF
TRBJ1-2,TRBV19,CAAFSSVNYGYTF
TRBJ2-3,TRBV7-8,CASSPPGLSTDTQYF
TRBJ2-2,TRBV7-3,CASSPLSGEGRPGELFF
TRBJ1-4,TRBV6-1,CASSDFEEKLFF
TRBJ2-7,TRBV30,CAWRDPGTYEQYF
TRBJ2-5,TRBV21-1,CASSKRGTQYF
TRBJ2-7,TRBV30,CAWSVSTYEQYF
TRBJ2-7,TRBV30,CAWSAGTAYEQYF
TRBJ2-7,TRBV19,CASSRDPRSEQYF
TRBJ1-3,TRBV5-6,CASSFFRQTLGAIYF
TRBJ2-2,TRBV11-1,CASSLARRGPNTGELFF
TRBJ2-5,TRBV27,CASKNTGGETQYF
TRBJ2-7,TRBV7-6,CASSLGGFYEQYF
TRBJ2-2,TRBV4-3,CASSPSSGLTGELFF
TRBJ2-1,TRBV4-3,CASSQDSASESSYNEQFF
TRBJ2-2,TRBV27,CASSLLGQGNTGELFF
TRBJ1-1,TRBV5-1,CASSSLDRVDTEAFF
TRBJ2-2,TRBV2,CASFTGELFF
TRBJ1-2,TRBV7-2,CASSSSWQPGYGYTF
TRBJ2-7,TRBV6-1,CASSEAQLPSAVEEQYF
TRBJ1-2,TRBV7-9,CASSLGDGEVGGYTF
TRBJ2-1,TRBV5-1,CASSLASRAAYNEQFF
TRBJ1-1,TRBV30,CAWSLGQWSTEAFF
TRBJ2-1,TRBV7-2,CASSLSFYNEQFF
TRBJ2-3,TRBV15,CATSRDGQGTDTQYF
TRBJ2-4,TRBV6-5,CASSYLGSVNIQYF
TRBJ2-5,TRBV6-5,CASTPGTGVLETQYF
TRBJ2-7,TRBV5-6,CASSLTGTGNEQYF
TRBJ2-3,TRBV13,CASSLGRGGPTDTQYF
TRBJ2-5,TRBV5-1,CASTSDRGRRETQYF